The rows below give T cell receptor beta chains drawn from one sample of a study of T cell responses to AZD1222 COVID-19 vaccine. Profiled with immunoSEQ multiplex PCR; TCRdb holds only in-frame clones, not every one. The data hold some 150,000 clones, with just under 95% observed a single time. The sample here was peripheral blood, taken on day 0 of AZD1222 vaccination. These receptor sequences come from an adult in good health. Each CDR3 is given without its conserved first and last residue. Each record gives: CDR3 length, J gene, D gene, V gene, CDR3 protein. D genes are given only for firm matches.

14	TRBJ2-7	TRBD2	TRBV13	ASSLDEGLAVREQY
8	TRBJ2-5	-	TRBV3-1/TRBV3-2	ASSQETQY
11	TRBJ2-5	TRBD1	TRBV30	AWSGNRGETQY
15	TRBJ2-1	-	TRBV4-1	ASSQPLGRTPGHEQF
11	TRBJ2-2	-	TRBV6-5	ASSSYFTGELF
12	TRBJ2-1	-	TRBV4-1	ASSPVSIYNEQF
17	TRBJ1-5	TRBD1	TRBV5-8	ASSHSRGGTGFGNQPQH
13	TRBJ2-5	-	TRBV5-1	ASSEVGRREETQY
13	TRBJ2-5	TRBD2	TRBV28	ASSWAGGLQETQY
12	TRBJ1-6	-	TRBV27	ASTYNSGVSPLH
13	TRBJ2-1	TRBD2	TRBV6-2/TRBV6-3	ASSYVGGGHNEQF
16	TRBJ2-1	TRBD1	TRBV9	ASSVGLGQGKSYNEQF
16	TRBJ2-3	-	TRBV24-1	ATSGAPPPVWSTDTQY
14	TRBJ2-3	TRBD2	TRBV9	ASSTRGVRPTDTQY
10	TRBJ1-1	-	TRBV29-1	SVGRDSYEAF
12	TRBJ2-7	-	TRBV27	ASSAGGPVHEQY
13	TRBJ1-1	TRBD1	TRBV6-5	ASTAGTGSYTEAF